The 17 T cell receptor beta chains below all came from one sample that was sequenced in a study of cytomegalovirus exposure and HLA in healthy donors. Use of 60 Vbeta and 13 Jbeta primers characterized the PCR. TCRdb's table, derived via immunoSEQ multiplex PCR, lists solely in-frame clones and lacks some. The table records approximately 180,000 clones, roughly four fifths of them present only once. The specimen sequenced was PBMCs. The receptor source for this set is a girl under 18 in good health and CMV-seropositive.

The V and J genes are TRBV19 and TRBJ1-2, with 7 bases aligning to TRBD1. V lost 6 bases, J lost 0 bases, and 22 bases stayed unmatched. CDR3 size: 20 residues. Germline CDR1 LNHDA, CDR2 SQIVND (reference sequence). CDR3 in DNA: TGTGCCAGTAGCTTACTAGGGTTTAGGGGGACAGCTTATACTAACTATGGCTACACCTTC. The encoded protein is CASSLLGFRGTAYTNYGYTF.

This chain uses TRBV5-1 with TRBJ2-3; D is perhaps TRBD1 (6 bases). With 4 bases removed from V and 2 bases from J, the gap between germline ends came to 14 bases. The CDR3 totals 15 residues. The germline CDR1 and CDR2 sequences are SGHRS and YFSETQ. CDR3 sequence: CASSPETGITDTQYF. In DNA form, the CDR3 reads TGCGCCAGCAGCCCGGAAACAGGGATCACAGATACGCAGTATTTT.

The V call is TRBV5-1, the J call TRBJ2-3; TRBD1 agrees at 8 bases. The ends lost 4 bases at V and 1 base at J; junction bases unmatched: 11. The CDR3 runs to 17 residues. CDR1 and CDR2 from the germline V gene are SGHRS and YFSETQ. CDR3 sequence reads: CASSPLDRGFGTDTQYF. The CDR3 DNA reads TGCGCCAGCAGCCCCTTAGACAGGGGCTTCGGCACAGATACGCAGTATTTT.

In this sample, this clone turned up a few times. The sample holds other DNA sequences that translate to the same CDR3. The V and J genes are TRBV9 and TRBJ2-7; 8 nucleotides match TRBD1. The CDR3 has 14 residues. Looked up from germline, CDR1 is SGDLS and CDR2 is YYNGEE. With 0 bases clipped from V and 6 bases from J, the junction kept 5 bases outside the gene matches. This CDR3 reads CASSVGQGFSEQYF. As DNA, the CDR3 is TGTGCCAGCAGCGTAGGACAGGGGTTTAGCGAGCAGTACTTC. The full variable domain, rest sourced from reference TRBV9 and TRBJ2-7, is DSGVTQTPKHLITATGQRVTLRCSPRSGDLSVYWYQQSLDQGLQFLIQYYNGEERAKGNILERFSAQQFPDLHSELNLSSLELGDSALYFCASSVGQGFSEQYFGPGTRLTVT.

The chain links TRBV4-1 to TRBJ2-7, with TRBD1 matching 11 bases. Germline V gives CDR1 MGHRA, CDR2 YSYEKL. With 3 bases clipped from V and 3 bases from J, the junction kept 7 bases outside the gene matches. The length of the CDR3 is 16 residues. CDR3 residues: CASSHPTGTGGYEQYF. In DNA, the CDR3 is TGCGCCAGCAGCCATCCAACCGGGACAGGGGGCTACGAGCAGTACTTC.

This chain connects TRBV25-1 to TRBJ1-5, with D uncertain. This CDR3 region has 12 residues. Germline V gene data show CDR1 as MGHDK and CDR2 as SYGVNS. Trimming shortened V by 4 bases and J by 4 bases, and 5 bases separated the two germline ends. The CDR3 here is CASSGGNQPQHF. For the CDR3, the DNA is TGTGCCAGCAGTGGAGGGAATCAGCCCCAGCATTTT.

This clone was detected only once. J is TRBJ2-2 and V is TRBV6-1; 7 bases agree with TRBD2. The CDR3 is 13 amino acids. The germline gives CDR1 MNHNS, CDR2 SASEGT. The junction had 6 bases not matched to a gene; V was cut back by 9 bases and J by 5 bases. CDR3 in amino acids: CASAGEGTGELFF. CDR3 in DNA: TGTGCCAGTGCGGGGGAGGGGACCGGGGAGCTGTTTTTT.

DNA for the CDR3: TGCGCCAGCAGCCCCGCGGGGGGCAATCGGGATGAGCAGTTCTTC. Encoded protein: CASSPAGGNRDEQFF. V is TRBV5-1 and J is TRBJ2-1; 8 nucleotides align to TRBD2. Germline CDR1 and CDR2: SGHRS and YFSETQ. Trimming took 4 bases from V and 8 from J; bases not matched to a gene: 11. CDR3 size: 15 residues.

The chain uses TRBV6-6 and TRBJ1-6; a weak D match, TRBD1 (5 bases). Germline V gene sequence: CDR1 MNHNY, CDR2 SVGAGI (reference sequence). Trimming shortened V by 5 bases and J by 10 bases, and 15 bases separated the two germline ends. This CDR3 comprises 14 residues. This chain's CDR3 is CASSQQVKGSPLHF. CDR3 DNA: TGTGCCAGCAGTCAACAGGTGAAGGGATCACCCCTCCACTTT.

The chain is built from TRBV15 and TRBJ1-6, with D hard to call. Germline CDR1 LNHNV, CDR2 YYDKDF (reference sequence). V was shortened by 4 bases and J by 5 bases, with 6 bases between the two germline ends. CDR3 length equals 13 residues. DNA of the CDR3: TGTGCCACCAGCACGAGGGATAATTCACCCCTCCACTTT. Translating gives CATSTRDNSPLHF.

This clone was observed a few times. This CDR3 reads CASSLMMRETQYF. CDR3 nucleotide sequence: TGTGCCAGCAGCTTAATGATGAGGGAGACCCAGTACTTC. The chain couples TRBV11-2 to TRBJ2-5; D gene unclear. This CDR3 spans 13 amino acids. The V and J ends lost 2 bases and 5 bases respectively, with 9 bases between them. Germline CDR1 and CDR2: SGHAT and FQNNGV. Based on the CDR3 plus reference TRBV11-2 and TRBJ2-5, the full variable domain is EAGVAQSPRYKIIEKRQSVAFWCNPISGHATLYWYQQILGQGPKLLIQFQNNGVVDDSQLPKDRFSAERLKGVDSTLKIQPAKLEDSAVYLCASSLMMRETQYFGPGTRLLVL.

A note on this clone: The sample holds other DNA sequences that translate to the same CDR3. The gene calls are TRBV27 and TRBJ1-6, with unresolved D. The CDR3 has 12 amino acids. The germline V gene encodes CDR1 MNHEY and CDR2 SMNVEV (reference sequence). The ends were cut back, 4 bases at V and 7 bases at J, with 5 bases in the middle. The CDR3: CASSSGNSPLHF. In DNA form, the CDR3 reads TGTGCCAGCAGTTCGGGGAATTCACCCCTCCACTTT.

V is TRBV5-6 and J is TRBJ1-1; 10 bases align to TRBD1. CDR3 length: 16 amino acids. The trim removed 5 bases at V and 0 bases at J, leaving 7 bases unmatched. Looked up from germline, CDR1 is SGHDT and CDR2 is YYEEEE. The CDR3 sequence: CASRYGQGVLNTEAFF. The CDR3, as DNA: TGTGCCAGCAGATACGGACAGGGGGTGTTGAACACTGAAGCTTTCTTT.

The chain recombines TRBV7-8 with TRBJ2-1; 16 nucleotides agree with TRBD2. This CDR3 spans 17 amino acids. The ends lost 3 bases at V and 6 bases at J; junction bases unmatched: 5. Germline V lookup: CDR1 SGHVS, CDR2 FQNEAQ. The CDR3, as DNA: TGTGCCAGCAGCTTGCGGGGACTAGCGGGGGGGTCCAATGAGCAGTTCTTC. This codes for CASSLRGLAGGSNEQFF.

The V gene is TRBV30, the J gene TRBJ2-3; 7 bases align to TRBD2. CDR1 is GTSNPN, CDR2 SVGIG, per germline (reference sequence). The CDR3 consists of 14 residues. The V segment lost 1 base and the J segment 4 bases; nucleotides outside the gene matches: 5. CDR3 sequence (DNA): TGTGCCTGGAGTGAAGGACTAGGGGCAGATACGCAGTATTTT. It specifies CAWSEGLGADTQYF.

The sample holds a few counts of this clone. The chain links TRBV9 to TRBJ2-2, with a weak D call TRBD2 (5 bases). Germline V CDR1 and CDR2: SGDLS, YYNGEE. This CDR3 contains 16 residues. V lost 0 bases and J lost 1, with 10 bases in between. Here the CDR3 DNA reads TGTGCCAGCAGCGTAGGGCGGGCGATGAACACCGGGGAGCTGTTTTTT. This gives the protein CASSVGRAMNTGELFF.

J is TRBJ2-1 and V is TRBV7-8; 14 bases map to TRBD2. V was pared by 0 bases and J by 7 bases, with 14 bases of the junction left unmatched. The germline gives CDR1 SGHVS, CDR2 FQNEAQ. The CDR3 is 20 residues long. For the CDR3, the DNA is TGTGCCAGCAGCTTAGCGACTAGCGGGGGGGCGGTCCATATCAGAAATGAGCAGTTCTTC. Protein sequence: CASSLATSGGAVHIRNEQFF.